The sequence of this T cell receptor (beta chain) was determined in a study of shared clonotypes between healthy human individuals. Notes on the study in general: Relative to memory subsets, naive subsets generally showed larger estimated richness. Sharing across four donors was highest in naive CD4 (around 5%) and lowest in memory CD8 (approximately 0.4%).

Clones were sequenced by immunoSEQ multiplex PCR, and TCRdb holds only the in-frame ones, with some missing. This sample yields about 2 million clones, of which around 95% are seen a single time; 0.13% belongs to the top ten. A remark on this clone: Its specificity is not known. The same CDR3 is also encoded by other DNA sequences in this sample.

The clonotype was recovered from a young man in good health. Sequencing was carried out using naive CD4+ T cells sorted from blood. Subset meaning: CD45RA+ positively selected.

The chain's CDR3 is CASSYLVDTEAFF. The CDR3 DNA reads as TGTGCCAGCAGTTATCTGGTGGACACTGAAGCTTTCTTT. The chain combines TRBV6-6 with TRBJ1-1; D call uncertain. CDR3 length: 13 amino acids. Germline-derived CDR1 and CDR2 are MNHNY and SVGAGI (reference sequence). V was clipped by 3 bases and J by 3 bases, with 8 bases between them.